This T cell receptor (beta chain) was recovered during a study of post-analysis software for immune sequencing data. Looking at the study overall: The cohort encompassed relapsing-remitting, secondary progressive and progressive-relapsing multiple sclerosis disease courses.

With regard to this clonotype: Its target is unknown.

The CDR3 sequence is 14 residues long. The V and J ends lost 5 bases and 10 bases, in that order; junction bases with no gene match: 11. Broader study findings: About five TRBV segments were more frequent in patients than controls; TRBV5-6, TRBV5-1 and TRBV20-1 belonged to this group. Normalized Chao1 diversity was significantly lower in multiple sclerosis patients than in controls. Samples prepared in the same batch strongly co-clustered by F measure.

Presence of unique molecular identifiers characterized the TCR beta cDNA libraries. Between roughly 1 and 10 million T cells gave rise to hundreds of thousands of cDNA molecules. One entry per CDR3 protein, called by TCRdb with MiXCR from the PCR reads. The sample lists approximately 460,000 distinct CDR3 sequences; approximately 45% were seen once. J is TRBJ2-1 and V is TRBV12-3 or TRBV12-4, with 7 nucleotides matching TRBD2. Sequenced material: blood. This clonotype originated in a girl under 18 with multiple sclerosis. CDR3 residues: CASSHRDGDYEQFF. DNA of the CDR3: TGTGCCAGCAGTCACCGGGACGGGGACTACGAGCAGTTCTTC.